The rows below give T cell receptor beta chains drawn from one sample of a study of blood T cell repertoires in COVID-19. Here immunoSEQ multiplex PCR was the method, and the copy in TCRdb shows in-frame clones only, minus some. The sample has 150,000 to 190,000 clones, 80% to 90% seen once. Sequenced input: peripheral blood. These receptors were collected from a woman aged 65 to 85 with acute or convalescent COVID-19. Each CDR3 is given with its conserved first and last residue. The order of the fields is D gene, clone size, J gene, V gene, CDR3 DNA, CDR3 protein. A D gene is named only where the DNA matches it firmly. Clone size is given for some rows only: seen once, a few or many times, or a class if the clone is expanded.

d_gene: TRBD1; abundance: .; j_gene: TRBJ1-1; v_gene: TRBV19; CDR3nt: TGTGCCAGTAGTATCTCACAGGGGGGCACTGAAGCTTTCTTT; CDR3aa: CASSISQGGTEAFF
d_gene: TRBD1; abundance: .; j_gene: TRBJ1-4; v_gene: TRBV14; CDR3nt: TGTGCCAGCAGCCAGGGACAGGGCGTAACTAATGAAAAACTGTTTTTT; CDR3aa: CASSQGQGVTNEKLFF
d_gene: .; abundance: .; j_gene: TRBJ2-1; v_gene: TRBV6-5; CDR3nt: TGTGCCAGCAGTTACTCTTCTCTGAATGAGCAGTTCTTC; CDR3aa: CASSYSSLNEQFF
d_gene: TRBD1; abundance: .; j_gene: TRBJ2-1; v_gene: TRBV5-1; CDR3nt: TGCGCCAGCAGCTTGGGTCAGGGGACAGAATTCTTC; CDR3aa: CASSLGQGTEFF
d_gene: .; abundance: few; j_gene: TRBJ1-2; v_gene: TRBV5-1; CDR3nt: TGCGCCAGCAGCTTGGATGGCCCGGGCTACACCTTC; CDR3aa: CASSLDGPGYTF
d_gene: .; abundance: few; j_gene: TRBJ1-2; v_gene: TRBV2; CDR3nt: TGTGCCAGCAGTGGACAGATAAACCTTCAGGGCTACACCTTC; CDR3aa: CASSGQINLQGYTF
d_gene: TRBD2; abundance: .; j_gene: TRBJ2-3; v_gene: TRBV7-3; CDR3nt: TGTGCCAGCAGCTTAGATGGCGGGGGGAGAGATACGCAGTATTTT; CDR3aa: CASSLDGGGRDTQYF
d_gene: .; abundance: once; j_gene: TRBJ1-3; v_gene: TRBV28; CDR3nt: TGTGCCAGCAGCCCCCCTACAGGGCTCTCTGGAAACACCATATATTTT; CDR3aa: CASSPPTGLSGNTIYF
d_gene: .; abundance: few; j_gene: TRBJ1-1; v_gene: TRBV7-2; CDR3nt: TGTGCCAGCAGCTTACAGGGTAGGAACACTGAAGCTTTCTTT; CDR3aa: CASSLQGRNTEAFF
d_gene: .; abundance: .; j_gene: TRBJ1-3; v_gene: TRBV19; CDR3nt: TGTGCCAGTAGTGGCCGGGACACCCTCTCTGGAAACACCATATATTTT; CDR3aa: CASSGRDTLSGNTIYF
d_gene: .; abundance: .; j_gene: TRBJ1-2; v_gene: TRBV14; CDR3nt: TGTGCCAGCAGCCAAGAGGACGGGGTAGGGTATGGCTACACCTTC; CDR3aa: CASSQEDGVGYGYTF
d_gene: .; abundance: .; j_gene: TRBJ1-1; v_gene: TRBV6-2/TRBV6-3; CDR3nt: TGTGCCAGCAGCCCCCTAGACAGGATTAACACTGAAGCTTTCTTT; CDR3aa: CASSPLDRINTEAFF
d_gene: .; abundance: .; j_gene: TRBJ1-1; v_gene: TRBV6-5; CDR3nt: TGTGCCAGCAGTAAGACCCGGCGAGGCACTGAAGCTTTCTTT; CDR3aa: CASSKTRRGTEAFF
d_gene: .; abundance: .; j_gene: TRBJ1-5; v_gene: TRBV28; CDR3nt: TGTGCCGGGGGGGGAGGCAATCAGCCCCAGCATTTT; CDR3aa: CAGGGGNQPQHF
d_gene: .; abundance: .; j_gene: TRBJ2-7; v_gene: TRBV4-3; CDR3nt: TGCGCCAGCAGCCAAGGTACAGAGCAGTACTTC; CDR3aa: CASSQGTEQYF
d_gene: .; abundance: .; j_gene: TRBJ1-5; v_gene: TRBV19; CDR3nt: TGTGCCAGTAGTATATCTTTTGGGATGGGAGGGCCCCAGCATTTT; CDR3aa: CASSISFGMGGPQHF
d_gene: .; abundance: .; j_gene: TRBJ1-5; v_gene: TRBV10-2; CDR3nt: TGCGCCAGCAGTGGACAGAATAGCAATCAGCCCCAGCATTTT; CDR3aa: CASSGQNSNQPQHF
d_gene: .; abundance: .; j_gene: TRBJ1-3; v_gene: TRBV25-1; CDR3nt: TGTGCCAGCAGTGAAAGTGGCGGGGCTGGAAACACCATATATTTT; CDR3aa: CASSESGGAGNTIYF
d_gene: .; abundance: .; j_gene: TRBJ1-4; v_gene: TRBV18; CDR3nt: TGTGCCAGCTCACCATCGGCAGGCCAATACCGACGAACTAATGAAAAACTGTTTTTT; CDR3aa: CASSPSAGQYRRTNEKLFF
d_gene: TRBD1; abundance: .; j_gene: TRBJ2-2; v_gene: TRBV19; CDR3nt: TGTGCCAGTAGCCGGGACAGAAGGACCGGGGAGCTGTTTTTT; CDR3aa: CASSRDRRTGELFF
d_gene: .; abundance: .; j_gene: TRBJ1-1; v_gene: TRBV7-9; CDR3nt: TGTGCCAGCAGCCCCCGGACAGCCCTTATGAACACTGAAGCTTTCTTT; CDR3aa: CASSPRTALMNTEAFF
d_gene: TRBD1; abundance: .; j_gene: TRBJ1-4; v_gene: TRBV3-1/TRBV3-2; CDR3nt: TGTGCCAGCAGCCGAACCGGGACAGCTAATGAAAAACTGTTTTTT; CDR3aa: CASSRTGTANEKLFF
d_gene: .; abundance: .; j_gene: TRBJ1-3; v_gene: TRBV30; CDR3nt: TGTGCCTGGAGTGAACTCTACAGGGTTTCCATATATTTT; CDR3aa: CAWSELYRVSIYF
d_gene: .; abundance: .; j_gene: TRBJ1-1; v_gene: TRBV30; CDR3nt: TGTGCCTGGAGTGTATACGGGTACACTGAAGCTTTCTTT; CDR3aa: CAWSVYGYTEAFF
d_gene: .; abundance: .; j_gene: TRBJ1-6; v_gene: TRBV27; CDR3nt: TGTGCCAGCAGTCGTTTAGGCGTTACGGGGGATTCACCCCTCCACTTT; CDR3aa: CASSRLGVTGDSPLHF
d_gene: TRBD1; abundance: .; j_gene: TRBJ1-5; v_gene: TRBV12-5; CDR3nt: TGTGCTAGTGGTTTTAGGACAGGGGATATCTGGGGACAGCCCCAGCATTTT; CDR3aa: CASGFRTGDIWGQPQHF
d_gene: TRBD1; abundance: .; j_gene: TRBJ2-6; v_gene: TRBV19; CDR3nt: TGTGCCAGTACAGGTGACAGGGGGGCTGGGGCCAACGTCCTGACTTTC; CDR3aa: CASTGDRGAGANVLTF
d_gene: TRBD2; abundance: .; j_gene: TRBJ2-1; v_gene: TRBV11-1; CDR3nt: TGTGCCAGCAGCCTCAGCGGGGTCAATGAGCAGTTCTTC; CDR3aa: CASSLSGVNEQFF
d_gene: .; abundance: .; j_gene: TRBJ2-1; v_gene: TRBV5-6; CDR3nt: TGTGCCAGCAGCTTGGAGATACACAACGCTTACAATGAGCAGTTCTTC; CDR3aa: CASSLEIHNAYNEQFF
d_gene: .; abundance: .; j_gene: TRBJ2-7; v_gene: TRBV7-9; CDR3nt: TGTGCCAGCAGCGGCACTAGGACCTACGAGCAGTACTTC; CDR3aa: CASSGTRTYEQYF
d_gene: .; abundance: .; j_gene: TRBJ2-2; v_gene: TRBV10-3; CDR3nt: TGTGCCATCAGTGGCTACGGCACGGGGGGCAACACCGGGGAGCTGTTTTTT; CDR3aa: CAISGYGTGGNTGELFF
d_gene: .; abundance: .; j_gene: TRBJ1-1; v_gene: TRBV6-5; CDR3nt: TGTGCCAGCAGCTCGACCCGGAGGACTGAAGCTTTCTTT; CDR3aa: CASSSTRRTEAFF
d_gene: .; abundance: .; j_gene: TRBJ1-1; v_gene: TRBV4-2; CDR3nt: TGTGCCAGCAGCCAAGGAGGGGGAAGGGTGGACACTGAAGCTTTCTTT; CDR3aa: CASSQGGGRVDTEAFF
d_gene: TRBD1; abundance: .; j_gene: TRBJ1-1; v_gene: TRBV4-1; CDR3nt: TGCGCCAGCAGCCAAGACCAAAATTGGTTACAGGGGCGCGGGAACACTGAAGCTTTCTTT; CDR3aa: CASSQDQNWLQGRGNTEAFF
d_gene: TRBD2; abundance: .; j_gene: TRBJ2-3; v_gene: TRBV7-9; CDR3nt: TGTGCCAGCAGCTTAATGACTAGCGCTTACACAGATACGCAGTATTTT; CDR3aa: CASSLMTSAYTDTQYF
d_gene: TRBD1; abundance: .; j_gene: TRBJ1-1; v_gene: TRBV5-6; CDR3nt: TGTGCCAGCAGCCGACCGGGACAGACCTTCTCGAACACTGAAGCTTTCTTT; CDR3aa: CASSRPGQTFSNTEAFF
d_gene: TRBD1; abundance: .; j_gene: TRBJ1-5; v_gene: TRBV19; CDR3nt: TGTGCCAGTAGCCCTGGACAGGGGATAAGCAATCAGCCCCAGCATTTT; CDR3aa: CASSPGQGISNQPQHF
d_gene: .; abundance: .; j_gene: TRBJ2-1; v_gene: TRBV4-3; CDR3nt: TGCGCCAGCAGCCAAGTTCGATCGAGCCACAATGAGCAGTTCTTC; CDR3aa: CASSQVRSSHNEQFF
d_gene: TRBD1; abundance: .; j_gene: TRBJ2-1; v_gene: TRBV11-2; CDR3nt: TGTGCCAGCAGCTTCACCCGGACAGGGCCCAATGAGCAGTTCTTC; CDR3aa: CASSFTRTGPNEQFF
d_gene: TRBD1; abundance: .; j_gene: TRBJ1-1; v_gene: TRBV7-9; CDR3nt: TGTGCCAGCAGCTTAGGAAGGACAGGGGGGTTCGGTGAAGCTTTCTTT; CDR3aa: CASSLGRTGGFGEAFF
d_gene: .; abundance: .; j_gene: TRBJ2-4; v_gene: TRBV7-2; CDR3nt: TGTGCCAGCAGCTTCGGGAGAGTCGAAAACATTCAGTACTTC; CDR3aa: CASSFGRVENIQYF
d_gene: .; abundance: few; j_gene: TRBJ1-6; v_gene: TRBV6-5; CDR3nt: TGTGCCAGCGGATTCTCCGGGACTAGTTCACCCCTCCACTTT; CDR3aa: CASGFSGTSSPLHF
d_gene: .; abundance: .; j_gene: TRBJ1-4; v_gene: TRBV18; CDR3nt: TGTGCCAGCTCACCTTCCCCGGCAGGGATGCATGAAAAACTGTTTTTT; CDR3aa: CASSPSPAGMHEKLFF
d_gene: .; abundance: medium-sized; j_gene: TRBJ1-1; v_gene: TRBV7-8; CDR3nt: TGTGCCAGCAGCTCTGGCCAGGCTACTGAAGCTTTCTTT; CDR3aa: CASSSGQATEAFF
d_gene: .; abundance: .; j_gene: TRBJ1-4; v_gene: TRBV4-1; CDR3nt: TGCGCCAGCAGCCAAGCGGGGGGAGTTAGTGAAAAACTGTTTTTT; CDR3aa: CASSQAGGVSEKLFF
d_gene: .; abundance: .; j_gene: TRBJ2-3; v_gene: TRBV28; CDR3nt: TGTGCCAGCAGTTTCGCGGGACCAAGCACAGATACGCAGTATTTT; CDR3aa: CASSFAGPSTDTQYF
d_gene: .; abundance: .; j_gene: TRBJ2-5; v_gene: TRBV7-2; CDR3nt: TGTGCCAGCAGCTTAGGGCAGCGTTTGAGACAAGAGACCCAGTACTTC; CDR3aa: CASSLGQRLRQETQYF
d_gene: .; abundance: .; j_gene: TRBJ1-2; v_gene: TRBV18; CDR3nt: TGTGCCAGCTCACCACCGGGCAGGGGAACGCTTGGCTACACCTTC; CDR3aa: CASSPPGRGTLGYTF
d_gene: .; abundance: .; j_gene: TRBJ2-6; v_gene: TRBV2; CDR3nt: TGTGCCAGCAGTGAAAGCCGCTCTGGGGCCAACGTCCTGACTTTC; CDR3aa: CASSESRSGANVLTF
d_gene: .; abundance: few; j_gene: TRBJ2-1; v_gene: TRBV9; CDR3nt: TGTGCCAGCAGCGTAGGAGGTAATGTCTACTACAATGAGCAGTTCTTC; CDR3aa: CASSVGGNVYYNEQFF